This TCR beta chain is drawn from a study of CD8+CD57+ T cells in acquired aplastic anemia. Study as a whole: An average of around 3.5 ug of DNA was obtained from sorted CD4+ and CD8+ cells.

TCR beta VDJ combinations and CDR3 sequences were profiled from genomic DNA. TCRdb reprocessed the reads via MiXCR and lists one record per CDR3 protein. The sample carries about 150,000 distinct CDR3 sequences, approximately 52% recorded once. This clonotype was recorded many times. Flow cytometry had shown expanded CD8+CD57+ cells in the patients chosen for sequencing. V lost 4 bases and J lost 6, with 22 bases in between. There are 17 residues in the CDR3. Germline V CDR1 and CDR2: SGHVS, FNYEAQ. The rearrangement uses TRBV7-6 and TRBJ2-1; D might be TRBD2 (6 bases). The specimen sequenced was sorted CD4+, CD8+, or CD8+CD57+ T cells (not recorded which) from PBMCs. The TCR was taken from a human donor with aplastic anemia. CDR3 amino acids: CASSSRRGSGEGNEQFF. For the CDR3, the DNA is TGTGCCAGCAGCTCAAGGAGGGGTAGCGGTGAGGGCAATGAGCAGTTCTTC. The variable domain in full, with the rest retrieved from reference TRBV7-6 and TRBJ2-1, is GAGVSQSPRYKVTKRGQDVALRCDPISGHVSLYWYRQALGQGPEFLTYFNYEAQQDKSGLPNDRFSAERPEGSISTLTIQRTEQRDSAMYRCASSSRRGSGEGNEQFFGPGTRLTVL.